Listed here are 8 T cell receptor beta chains from one sample, sequenced in a study of T cell clones after liver transplantation. Produced via immunoSEQ multiplex PCR; TCRdb's table is partial and in-frame only. This sample carries around 100,000 clones, roughly 80% of them seen once, and the ten largest clones take about 2.6%. The specimen was CD4+ T cells from blood, collected approximately 43 months after liver transplant. Receptors were obtained from a human patient who received a liver transplant. The graft donor may have given rise to some T cells.

The rearrangement links TRBV2 to TRBJ1-1; D is unclear. CDR3 length: 14 residues. In germline, CDR1 is SNHLY, CDR2 FYNNEI. V lost 10 bases to trimming and J lost 5 bases, with 20 bases between them. The CDR3 is CATSRGLGRTEAFF. CDR3 DNA sequence: TGTGCCACCTCCCGGGGTTTGGGGAGGACTGAAGCTTTCTTT.

This clone was observed a single time. The chain links TRBV9 to TRBJ2-3; tentative D call: TRBD1 (6 bases). V shed 3 bases and J shed 6 bases, with 17 bases lying between them. Germline values: CDR1 SGDLS, CDR2 YYNGEE. CDR3 length: 15 residues. The DNA for the CDR3 is TGTGCCAGCAGCGACTCCAGGGGCCTAGGGGATACGCAGTATTTT. This encodes CASSDSRGLGDTQYF.

The chain couples TRBV2 to TRBJ2-2; 7 bases are a match to TRBD2. The germline CDR1 and CDR2 sequences are SNHLY and FYNNEI. The V segment lost 7 bases and the J segment 3 bases; nucleotides outside the gene matches: 8. The CDR3 covers 15 residues. CDR3 DNA: TGTGCCAGCACCGGTGGGAGGGCCTACACCGGGGAGCTGTTTTTT. Encoded protein: CASTGGRAYTGELFF.

V usage is TRBV6-5 and J usage is TRBJ2-7; 8 bases align to TRBD2. CDR1 MNHEY and CDR2 SVGAGI come from the germline V gene. This CDR3 contains 12 residues. The V and J ends lost 2 bases and 6 bases, in that order; junction bases with no gene match: 0. The chain's CDR3 is CASSYRGGEQYF. The CDR3 bases are TGTGCCAGCAGTTACCGGGGGGGCGAGCAGTACTTC.

The chain combines TRBV19 with TRBJ2-7; no firm D call. Germline V gene data show CDR1 as LNHDA and CDR2 as SQIVND (reference sequence). The V end was cut by 0 bases, the J end by 2 bases, with 11 bases between. CDR3 size: 15 residues. As DNA, the CDR3 is TGTGCCAGTAGTATAGAAGCAGGTCATACCTACGAGCAGTACTTC. This codes for CASSIEAGHTYEQYF.

The genes are TRBV19 and TRBJ1-5; D is perhaps TRBD1 (5 bases). CDR3 length equals 16 residues. The V gene lost 4 bases and the J gene lost 2 bases, with 15 bases spanning the gap. Looked up from germline, CDR1 is LNHDA and CDR2 is SQIVND (reference sequence). CDR3 protein: CASSSDNPRGNQPQHF. Here the CDR3 DNA reads TGTGCCAGTAGTAGCGACAACCCCAGGGGCAATCAGCCCCAGCATTTT.

This clone was observed a single time. The V and J genes are TRBV27 and TRBJ2-2; the match to TRBD2 covers 8 bases. This CDR3 region has 15 residues. The trim removed 6 bases at V and 4 bases at J, leaving 7 bases unmatched. CDR1 is MNHEY and CDR2 is SMNVEV in the germline V gene (reference sequence). The CDR3: CASSQSGTSTGELFF. The CDR3 DNA reads TGTGCCAGCAGCCAATCCGGGACTAGCACCGGGGAGCTGTTTTTT.

This chain's CDR3 is CASSMERQGADNEQFF. CDR3 DNA: TGCGCCAGCAGCATGGAAAGACAGGGGGCTGACAATGAGCAGTTCTTC. The chain links TRBV5-1 to TRBJ2-1, with 10 bases aligning to TRBD1. Germline-derived CDR1 and CDR2 are SGHRS and YFSETQ. After removal of 4 bases from V and 5 bases from J, the junction contained 9 bases not matched to a gene. This CDR3 has 16 residues.